A selection of T cell receptor beta chains follows, all from one sample in a study of T cell responses to AZD1222 COVID-19 vaccine. Some clones are missing from TCRdb's copy, which holds only in-frame ones; the method was immunoSEQ multiplex PCR. This sample yields 100,000 to 120,000 clones, of which approximately 88% are seen a single time; roughly 6.7% belongs to the top ten. Source: peripheral blood, taken 28 days after the second AZD1222 dose. These receptors originate from an adult who received the AZD1222 COVID-19 vaccine. Both conserved end residues are part of each CDR3. Fields, in order: CDR3 protein, CDR3 DNA, D gene, J gene, V gene, clone size. A D gene is named only where the DNA matches it firmly. Part of the rows lack a size; the others show once, few, many or a class for expanded clones.

CDR3aa: CASSQDMGTGYYNEQFF
CDR3nt: TGCGCCAGCAGCCAAGATATGGGGACAGGGTACTACAATGAGCAGTTCTTC
d_gene: TRBD1
j_gene: TRBJ2-1
v_gene: TRBV4-3
abundance: .

CDR3aa: CASASGTGPNEKLFF
CDR3nt: TGTGCCAGCGCCTCCGGGACAGGACCTAATGAAAAACTGTTTTTT
d_gene: TRBD1
j_gene: TRBJ1-4
v_gene: TRBV27
abundance: .

CDR3aa: CATSDSREKETQYF
CDR3nt: TGTGCCACCAGTGATTCCCGGGAGAAGGAGACCCAGTACTTC
d_gene: .
j_gene: TRBJ2-5
v_gene: TRBV24-1
abundance: .

CDR3aa: CASSGFTEAFF
CDR3nt: TGTGCCAGCAGCGGCTTCACTGAAGCTTTCTTT
d_gene: .
j_gene: TRBJ1-1
v_gene: TRBV6-1
abundance: once

CDR3aa: CASSQTGGAGSYNEQFF
CDR3nt: TGCGCCAGCAGCCAAACAGGGGGCGCAGGCTCCTACAATGAGCAGTTCTTC
d_gene: TRBD1
j_gene: TRBJ2-1
v_gene: TRBV4-3
abundance: .

CDR3aa: CASSLERTNYGYTF
CDR3nt: TGTGCCAGCAGCTTAGAGCGGACCAACTATGGCTACACCTTC
d_gene: .
j_gene: TRBJ1-2
v_gene: TRBV7-2
abundance: .

CDR3aa: CASSLTGGSYNSPLHF
CDR3nt: TGTGCCAGCAGCCTAACTGGGGGTAGCTATAATTCACCCCTCCACTTT
d_gene: .
j_gene: TRBJ1-6
v_gene: TRBV7-9
abundance: .

CDR3aa: CASRPDRMDGYTF
CDR3nt: TGTGCCAGCAGACCGGACAGAATGGATGGCTACACCTTC
d_gene: .
j_gene: TRBJ1-2
v_gene: TRBV2
abundance: .

CDR3aa: CASSGGSNYGYTF
CDR3nt: TGTGCCAGCAGCGGGGGCAGCAACTATGGCTACACCTTC
d_gene: .
j_gene: TRBJ1-2
v_gene: TRBV9
abundance: .

CDR3aa: CASSEAEWLVETQYF
CDR3nt: TGTGCCAGCAGTGAAGCGGAATGGCTTGTCGAGACCCAGTACTTC
d_gene: .
j_gene: TRBJ2-5
v_gene: TRBV6-1
abundance: .

CDR3aa: CASSLGWGERNQPQHF
CDR3nt: TGTGCCAGCAGCTTAGGATGGGGGGAGCGCAATCAGCCCCAGCATTTT
d_gene: .
j_gene: TRBJ1-5
v_gene: TRBV7-9
abundance: .

CDR3aa: CASSQTGGLVVMNTEAFF
CDR3nt: TGTGCCAGCAGCCAAACAGGGGGATTGGTCGTGATGAACACTGAAGCTTTCTTT
d_gene: .
j_gene: TRBJ1-1
v_gene: TRBV21-1
abundance: .

CDR3aa: CASSLVENQPQHF
CDR3nt: TGTGCCAGCAGCTTAGTCGAGAATCAGCCCCAGCATTTT
d_gene: .
j_gene: TRBJ1-5
v_gene: TRBV11-2
abundance: .

CDR3aa: CASSYDGLDGYTF
CDR3nt: TGTGCCAGCAGTTACGATGGGCTTGATGGCTACACCTTC
d_gene: .
j_gene: TRBJ1-2
v_gene: TRBV6-5
abundance: .

CDR3aa: CASSQATDSTDTQYF
CDR3nt: TGTGCCAGCAGCCAAGCGACGGACAGCACAGATACGCAGTATTTT
d_gene: .
j_gene: TRBJ2-3
v_gene: TRBV6-5
abundance: .

CDR3aa: CASSLGGGTEAFF
CDR3nt: TGTGCCAGCAGCTTAGGCGGTGGCACTGAAGCTTTCTTT
d_gene: .
j_gene: TRBJ1-1
v_gene: TRBV7-3
abundance: .

CDR3aa: CASSLPGNQPQHF
CDR3nt: TGTGCCAGTAGCCTGCCAGGCAATCAGCCCCAGCATTTT
d_gene: .
j_gene: TRBJ1-5
v_gene: TRBV19
abundance: .

CDR3aa: CASSSTDGATYEQYF
CDR3nt: TGTGCCAGCAGCAGCACGGACGGAGCTACCTACGAGCAGTACTTC
d_gene: .
j_gene: TRBJ2-7
v_gene: TRBV7-9
abundance: .

CDR3aa: CASSQAGSGVREQYF
CDR3nt: TGCGCCAGCAGCCAAGCCGGTAGCGGGGTAAGGGAGCAGTACTTC
d_gene: TRBD2
j_gene: TRBJ2-7
v_gene: TRBV4-1
abundance: .

CDR3aa: CASSQDWGVNEQFF
CDR3nt: TGTGCCAGCAGCCAAGATTGGGGCGTGAATGAGCAGTTCTTC
d_gene: .
j_gene: TRBJ2-1
v_gene: TRBV14
abundance: .

CDR3aa: CASSISPSLSGNTIYF
CDR3nt: TGTGCCAGTAGTATTTCGCCGAGCCTCTCTGGAAACACCATATATTTT
d_gene: .
j_gene: TRBJ1-3
v_gene: TRBV19
abundance: .

CDR3aa: CATSRPAAGSYEQYF
CDR3nt: TGTGCCACCAGCAGGCCGGCGGCTGGTTCCTACGAGCAGTACTTC
d_gene: .
j_gene: TRBJ2-7
v_gene: TRBV15
abundance: few

CDR3aa: CASSPRTLNTEAFF
CDR3nt: TGTGCCAGCAGCCCGAGGACCCTCAACACTGAAGCTTTCTTT
d_gene: .
j_gene: TRBJ1-1
v_gene: TRBV7-2
abundance: .

CDR3aa: CASSSRGLGYTF
CDR3nt: TGTGCCAGCAGTTCCAGGGGGTTGGGCTACACCTTC
d_gene: TRBD1
j_gene: TRBJ1-2
v_gene: TRBV28
abundance: .

CDR3aa: CASSEATGRRGYTF
CDR3nt: TGTGCCAGCAGTGAAGCCACAGGGAGGAGGGGCTACACCTTC
d_gene: .
j_gene: TRBJ1-2
v_gene: TRBV2
abundance: .

CDR3aa: CASSLSPTGGFPSSYEQYF
CDR3nt: TGCGCCAGCAGCTTGAGTCCGACAGGGGGCTTCCCCAGCTCCTACGAGCAGTACTTC
d_gene: TRBD1
j_gene: TRBJ2-7
v_gene: TRBV5-1
abundance: .

CDR3aa: CASSWDSNQPQHF
CDR3nt: TGTGCCAGCTCATGGGACAGCAATCAGCCCCAGCATTTT
d_gene: .
j_gene: TRBJ1-5
v_gene: TRBV18
abundance: .

CDR3aa: CASSSTGTGNGYTF
CDR3nt: TGTGCCAGCAGTTCTACCGGGACAGGGAACGGCTACACCTTC
d_gene: TRBD1
j_gene: TRBJ1-2
v_gene: TRBV27
abundance: .

CDR3aa: CASSYGQGGNQPQHF
CDR3nt: TGTGCCAGCAGTTACGGACAGGGGGGCAATCAGCCCCAGCATTTT
d_gene: TRBD1
j_gene: TRBJ1-5
v_gene: TRBV27
abundance: .

CDR3aa: CATSRDSNSPLHF
CDR3nt: TGTGCCACCAGCAGGGACAGTAATTCACCCCTCCACTTT
d_gene: .
j_gene: TRBJ1-6
v_gene: TRBV15
abundance: .

CDR3aa: CASSHKTPEQGRSNQPQHF
CDR3nt: TGTGCCAGCAGCCATAAAACCCCCGAACAGGGGAGAAGCAATCAGCCCCAGCATTTT
d_gene: TRBD1
j_gene: TRBJ1-5
v_gene: TRBV3-1/TRBV3-2
abundance: .

CDR3aa: CASSRDRGGTEAFF
CDR3nt: TGTGCCAGCAGCCGGGACAGGGGTGGGACTGAAGCTTTCTTT
d_gene: TRBD1
j_gene: TRBJ1-1
v_gene: TRBV7-2
abundance: few

CDR3aa: CASSLTTGQGHEQYF
CDR3nt: TGTGCTAGCAGCTTAACTACGGGACAGGGGCACGAGCAGTACTTC
d_gene: TRBD1
j_gene: TRBJ2-7
v_gene: TRBV7-7
abundance: .

CDR3aa: CASSKDSGLGYTF
CDR3nt: TGTGCCAGCAGCAAAGACTCTGGTCTTGGCTACACCTTC
d_gene: .
j_gene: TRBJ1-2
v_gene: TRBV6-5
abundance: once

CDR3aa: CASSAWRNTEAFF
CDR3nt: TGTGCCAGCAGCGCGTGGCGGAACACTGAAGCTTTCTTT
d_gene: .
j_gene: TRBJ1-1
v_gene: TRBV9
abundance: .

CDR3aa: CSVFMGATNEKLFF
CDR3nt: TGCAGCGTGTTCATGGGGGCAACTAATGAAAAACTGTTTTTT
d_gene: .
j_gene: TRBJ1-4
v_gene: TRBV29-1
abundance: .

CDR3aa: CASSETGRGYTF
CDR3nt: TGTGCCAGCAGTGAAACGGGTCGGGGCTACACCTTC
d_gene: .
j_gene: TRBJ1-2
v_gene: TRBV2
abundance: .

CDR3aa: CASSLETPGQASSYNSPLHF
CDR3nt: TGTGCCAGCAGCTTAGAAACTCCGGGACAGGCGAGCTCCTATAATTCACCCCTCCACTTT
d_gene: TRBD1
j_gene: TRBJ1-6
v_gene: TRBV11-3
abundance: .

CDR3aa: CASRSSGEISYEQYF
CDR3nt: TGTGCCAGCAGAAGTAGCGGGGAGATCTCCTACGAGCAGTACTTC
d_gene: TRBD2
j_gene: TRBJ2-7
v_gene: TRBV27
abundance: .

CDR3aa: CASTIRDRSFYEQYF
CDR3nt: TGTGCCAGCACTATTAGGGACAGGTCTTTCTACGAGCAGTACTTC
d_gene: TRBD1
j_gene: TRBJ2-7
v_gene: TRBV5-6
abundance: .

CDR3aa: CASSGQGDYGYTF
CDR3nt: TGTGCCAGCAGCGGACAGGGGGATTATGGCTACACCTTC
d_gene: TRBD1
j_gene: TRBJ1-2
v_gene: TRBV9
abundance: .

CDR3aa: CASSLFLNEQYF
CDR3nt: TGTGCCAGCAGCTTGTTCTTGAACGAGCAGTACTTC
d_gene: .
j_gene: TRBJ2-7
v_gene: TRBV5-6
abundance: once

CDR3aa: CATSDGPTGELFF
CDR3nt: TGTGCCACCAGTGATGGGCCCACCGGGGAGCTGTTTTTT
d_gene: .
j_gene: TRBJ2-2
v_gene: TRBV24-1
abundance: .

CDR3aa: CASRMRQGSSYNSPLHF
CDR3nt: TGTGCCAGTAGGATGAGACAGGGGAGCTCCTATAATTCACCCCTCCACTTT
d_gene: TRBD1
j_gene: TRBJ1-6
v_gene: TRBV19
abundance: .